Shown below are 9 T cell receptor beta chains from a single sample sequenced in a study of siplizumab effects on memory and regulatory T cells (dated by TCRdb to the late 2010s). The library was made by the immunoSEQ multiplex PCR assay. TCRdb provides this immuneACCESS table in a form limited to in-frame rearrangements. Some clones are lacking; in checked studies, under half of them reflect an unresolved V gene, and why the rest are absent is not known. Across this sample there are more than 85,000 clones, with roughly 90% seen only once. In total, the top ten clones hold more than 0.95% of the sample. Sequenced input: CD4+ T cells sorted from blood. The receptors were gathered from a human donor in good health.

The chain has TRBV7-3 and TRBJ2-1, with 8 bases aligning to TRBD2. Germline CDR1 SGHTA, CDR2 FQGTGA. V lost 5 bases, J lost 4 bases, and 7 bases stayed unmatched. The CDR3 is 15 amino acids. In DNA, the CDR3 is TGTGCCAGCAGCCAGAGCGGGGGTTGGTACAATGAGCAGTTCTTC. Its protein is CASSQSGGWYNEQFF.

This clone was observed a single time. The chain employs TRBV6-4 and TRBJ1-5, with D uncertain. Trimming took off 5 bases at V and 6 bases at J, with 17 bases between the two ends. Looked up from germline, CDR1 is MRHNA and CDR2 is SNTAGT. The CDR3 sequence is 15 residues long. The DNA of the CDR3 is TGTGCCAGCAGTCTGACATCTGAGGGTAGTCAGCCCCAGCATTTT. Translated: CASSLTSEGSQPQHF.

About this clone: This specimen includes other DNA sequences encoding the same CDR3. The chain has TRBV7-9 and TRBJ2-7; D may be TRBD1 or TRBD2 (5 bases each). The CDR3 is 14 residues long. Per germline, CDR1 SEHNR and CDR2 FQNEAQ (reference sequence). The V and J ends lost 5 bases and 4 bases respectively, with 15 bases between them. DNA of the CDR3: TGTGCCAGCAGCCCTGGGACCGTGTCATACGAGCAGTACTTC. Its translation: CASSPGTVSYEQYF.

The chain combines TRBV11-1 with TRBJ1-1; maybe TRBD1 (6 bases). V was clipped by 4 bases and J by 4 bases, with 10 bases between them. Germline loops: CDR1 SGHAT, CDR2 FQDESV (reference sequence). The CDR3 extends over 13 amino acids. CDR3 nucleotides: TGTGCCAGCAGCTACCGAGGGGGCACTGAAGCTTTCTTT. Translation gives CASSYRGGTEAFF.

This rearrangement joins TRBV28 to TRBJ1-2, with D uncertain. Trimming shortened V by 2 bases and J by 6 bases, and 16 bases separated the two germline ends. Per the germline V gene, CDR1 is MDHEN and CDR2 is SYDVKM. The CDR3 covers 15 residues. The CDR3 DNA reads as TGTGCCAGCAGTTTAACAACAACATTTCCGAATGGCTACACCTTC. Translation gives CASSLTTTFPNGYTF.

This sequence joins TRBV5-6 and TRBJ1-1, with D possibly being TRBD1 (5 bases). Germline lookup yields CDR1 SGHDT and CDR2 YYEEEE. The V and J ends lost 3 bases and 8 bases respectively, with 17 bases between them. This CDR3 is built from 14 residues. The CDR3 here is CASSSEPGAVEAFF. The CDR3 DNA reads as TGTGCCAGCAGCTCAGAACCCGGGGCCGTAGAAGCTTTCTTT.

This clone is medium-sized in the sample. The CDR3 loop reads CASTPKPGLRFYGYTF. The DNA for the CDR3 is TGTGCCAGCACACCGAAGCCGGGGTTAAGGTTCTATGGCTACACCTTC. The V gene is TRBV27, the J gene TRBJ1-2; no firm D call. The CDR3 runs 16 residues. Germline V CDR1 and CDR2: MNHEY, SMNVEV (reference sequence). V was clipped by 7 bases and J by 4 bases, with 22 bases between them.

The J gene is TRBJ2-6, the V gene TRBV9; no clear D. The V end was cut by 3 bases, the J end by 0 bases, with 1 base between. The CDR3 spans 13 residues. The germline gives CDR1 SGDLS, CDR2 YYNGEE. CDR3 loop: CASSDSGANVLTF. The CDR3 DNA sequence: TGTGCCAGCAGCGACTCTGGGGCCAACGTCCTGACTTTC.

The chain couples TRBV2 to TRBJ2-1, with 8 bases lining up with TRBD1. Germline assignment: CDR1 SNHLY and CDR2 FYNNEI. Trimming took 6 bases from V and 4 from J; bases not matched to a gene: 8. CDR3 length: 15 residues. CDR3 sequence: CASRVQGATYNEQFF. The DNA for the CDR3 is TGTGCCAGCAGGGTCCAGGGGGCGACTTACAATGAGCAGTTCTTC.